The TCR beta chain under discussion was sequenced for a study of blood T cells in healthy people across ages. Whole-study context: Researchers report that template switching captured about one barcoded beta molecule per two T cells.

A second PCR of 7 to 11 cycles used a sample-barcoded 5' primer and a J-beta primer mix. Every cDNA was tagged by a template-switch adaptor with 12 random nucleotides. Each CDR3 protein gets one entry after TCRdb re-called the 5' RACE reads with MiXCR. The sample lists around 650,000 distinct CDR3 sequences; 32% were seen once. This clonotype was seen ten or more times. Antigen specificity is unknown. Whole-study findings and limits: Comparison with aged donors showed that long-lived donors had more naive CD4+ cells and higher diversity.

Per sample, no less than 5 micrograms of total RNA were extracted. V was clipped by 3 bases and J by 1 base; unmatched bases: 5. There are 16 residues in the CDR3. Germline assignment: CDR1 SGHTA and CDR2 FQGNSA. The chain links TRBV7-2 to TRBJ2-1; TRBD1 matches 8 bases. Material: blood. This clonotype was obtained from a woman at least 80 years old in good health. The CDR3 loop is CASSFNRGFSYNEQFF. The CDR3 DNA is TGTGCCAGCAGCTTCAACAGGGGGTTTTCCTACAATGAGCAGTTCTTC.